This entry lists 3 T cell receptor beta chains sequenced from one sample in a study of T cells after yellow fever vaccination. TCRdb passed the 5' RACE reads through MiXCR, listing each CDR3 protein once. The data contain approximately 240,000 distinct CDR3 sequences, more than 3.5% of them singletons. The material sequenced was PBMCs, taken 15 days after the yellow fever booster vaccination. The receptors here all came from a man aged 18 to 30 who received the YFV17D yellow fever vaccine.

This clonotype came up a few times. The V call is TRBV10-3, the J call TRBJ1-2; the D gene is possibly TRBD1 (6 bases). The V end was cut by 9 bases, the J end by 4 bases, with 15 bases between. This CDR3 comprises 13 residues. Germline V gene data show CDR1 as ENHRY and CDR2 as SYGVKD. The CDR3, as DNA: TGTGCCATGTCGGAAAGGGGGGTCTATGGCTACACCTTC. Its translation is CAMSERGVYGYTF.

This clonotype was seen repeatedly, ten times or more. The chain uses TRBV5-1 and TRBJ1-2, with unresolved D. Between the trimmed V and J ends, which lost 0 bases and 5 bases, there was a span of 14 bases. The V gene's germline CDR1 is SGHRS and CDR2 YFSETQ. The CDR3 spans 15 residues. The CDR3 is CASSLVSGMGYGYTF. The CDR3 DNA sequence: TGCGCCAGCAGCTTGGTGTCAGGAATGGGATATGGCTACACCTTC.

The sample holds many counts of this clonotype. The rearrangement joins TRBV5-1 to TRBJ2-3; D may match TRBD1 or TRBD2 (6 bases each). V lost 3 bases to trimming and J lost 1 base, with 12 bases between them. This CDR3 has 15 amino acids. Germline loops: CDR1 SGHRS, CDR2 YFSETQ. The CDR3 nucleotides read TGCGCCAGCAGCTGGATGGGGGGCGGCACAGATACGCAGTATTTT. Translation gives CASSWMGGGTDTQYF.